What follows are 24 T cell receptor beta chains derived from one specimen sequenced in a study of CD8+ T cells in alopecia areata. Sequencing used cDNA as its template, made by extracting RNA and reverse transcribing it. TCRdb keeps only in-frame clones here, not all; method: immunoSEQ multiplex PCR. The sample comprises about 140,000 clones, roughly 61% of which are singletons, and 5% to 7% rests with the top ten. Here the sequenced sample was CD4+ T cells sorted from blood, taken at week 0. The receptors here all came from a human donor with alopecia areata.

The genes are TRBV30 and TRBJ1-5, with a tentative D call TRBD1 (6 bases). Germline loops: CDR1 GTSNPN, CDR2 SVGIG (reference sequence). The CDR3 totals 14 residues. V was pared by 5 bases and J by 1 base, with 12 bases between. CDR3 sequence reads: CAWLGASSNQPQHF. Written as DNA, the CDR3 is TGTGCCTGGCTGGGGGCCTCAAGCAATCAGCCCCAGCATTTT.

The chain has TRBV7-2 and TRBJ1-4, with D unclear. Germline CDR1 is SGHTA and CDR2 is FQGNSA. The CDR3 has 13 amino acids. V shed 5 bases and J shed 5 bases, with 9 bases lying between them. CDR3: CASSKRSNEKLFF. CDR3 nucleotides: TGTGCCAGCAGCAAACGCTCGAATGAAAAACTGTTTTTT.

This clone was picked up a small number of times. The rearrangement uses TRBV5-1 and TRBJ1-6; D possibly corresponds to TRBD1 (5 bases). V gave up 3 bases and J gave up 0 bases, with 7 bases separating them. CDR3 length: 15 residues. From germline, CDR1 is SGHRS and CDR2 YFSETQ. CDR3 residues: CASSWRGSYNSPLHF. The CDR3 coding sequence is TGCGCCAGCAGCTGGAGGGGCTCCTATAATTCACCCCTCCACTTT.

J is TRBJ1-1 and V is TRBV4-1; D unresolved. Between the trimmed V and J ends, which lost 3 bases and 5 bases, there was a span of 13 bases. The CDR3 runs 14 residues. Germline V gives CDR1 MGHRA, CDR2 YSYEKL. The CDR3 DNA follows: TGCGCCAGCAGCCACCCAAGTTCCAGGACTGAAGCTTTCTTT. Translation gives CASSHPSSRTEAFF.

The rearrangement links TRBV5-1 to TRBJ2-1; TRBD1 aligns across 7 bases. J was trimmed by 6 bases and V by 0 bases; bases with no gene match: 3. Germline V gene data show CDR1 as SGHRS and CDR2 as YFSETQ. The CDR3 sequence is 14 residues long. CDR3: CASSLGQGANEQFF. CDR3 sequence (DNA): TGCGCCAGCAGCTTGGGACAGGGTGCCAATGAGCAGTTCTTC.

Regarding this clone: Other DNA sequences in the sample encode the same CDR3. V gene TRBV30 combines with J gene TRBJ1-1; D ambiguous. This CDR3 region has 13 residues. Between the trimmed V and J ends, which lost 0 bases and 1 base, there was a span of 6 bases. Germline loops: CDR1 GTSNPN, CDR2 SVGIG (reference sequence). The CDR3 sequence is CAWSVRGNTEAFF. As DNA, the CDR3 is TGTGCCTGGAGTGTGCGGGGGAACACTGAAGCTTTCTTT.

Only a few counts were recorded for this clone. This rearrangement joins TRBV7-9 to TRBJ2-1, with D possibly matching TRBD1 (5 bases). The V end was cut by 5 bases, the J end by 3 bases, with 17 bases between. Germline V gene lookup returns CDR1 SEHNR and CDR2 FQNEAQ (reference sequence). The CDR3 has 16 amino acids. CDR3: CASSRGIDSYYNEQFF. The CDR3 coding sequence is TGTGCCAGCAGCCGCGGCATCGACAGCTACTACAATGAGCAGTTCTTC.

V usage is TRBV6-5 and J usage is TRBJ2-5, with 13 bases matching TRBD2. The germline V gene encodes CDR1 MNHEY and CDR2 SVGAGI. The V and J ends lost 5 bases and 2 bases, in that order; junction bases with no gene match: 2. The CDR3 runs to 15 residues. The CDR3 nucleotides read TGTGCCAGCAGTCCGACTAGCGGGGGGCAAGAGACCCAGTACTTC. Its translation is CASSPTSGGQETQYF.

V gene TRBV6-6 combines with J gene TRBJ1-1; a possible D gene is TRBD1 (5 bases). V lost 4 bases, J lost 8 bases, and 17 bases lay in between. CDR3 length: 14 amino acids. From germline, CDR1 is MNHNY and CDR2 SVGAGI (reference sequence). In DNA form, the CDR3 reads TGTGCCAGCAGTTCCCCCCGGCCTGCAGGGGAAGCTTTCTTT. Amino acid sequence: CASSSPRPAGEAFF.

This chain's CDR3 is CASSETGTVYEAFF. The CDR3, as DNA: TGTGCCAGCAGCGAAACCGGGACAGTCTATGAAGCTTTCTTT. The rearrangement links TRBV11-1 to TRBJ1-1; TRBD1 matches 7 bases. Germline trimming cut 5 bases from V and 7 bases from J; bases unmatched to any gene: 10. The CDR3 loop spans 14 amino acids. Germline V gene lookup returns CDR1 SGHAT and CDR2 FQDESV (reference sequence).

The chain couples TRBV7-9 to TRBJ1-4; 9 nucleotides line up with TRBD1. Trimming took 5 bases from V and 6 from J; bases not matched to a gene: 4. Germline V lookup: CDR1 SEHNR, CDR2 FQNEAQ (reference sequence). The length of the CDR3 is 14 residues. The CDR3: CASSPWTGDEKLFF. Here the CDR3 DNA reads TGTGCCAGCAGCCCCTGGACAGGGGATGAAAAACTGTTTTTT.

The chain recombines TRBV14 with TRBJ2-5; the D is unclear. The CDR3 loop spans 15 amino acids. V was trimmed by 0 bases and J by 4 bases, leaving 12 bases between them. Germline V lookup: CDR1 SGHDN, CDR2 FVKESK. CDR3: CASSQDRAWGETQYF. In nucleotides, the CDR3 is TGTGCCAGCAGCCAAGATCGAGCGTGGGGAGAGACCCAGTACTTC.

This chain connects TRBV5-1 to TRBJ1-2, with 10 bases identical to TRBD1. There are 14 residues in the CDR3. Germline loops: CDR1 SGHRS, CDR2 YFSETQ. J was trimmed by 5 bases and V by 2 bases; bases with no gene match: 3. The chain's CDR3 is CASSFDRGQYGYTF. The CDR3 DNA reads as TGCGCCAGCAGCTTTGACAGGGGGCAGTATGGCTACACCTTC.

The chain uses TRBV5-4 and TRBJ1-1; a weak D match, TRBD1 (5 bases). Germline values: CDR1 SGHNT, CDR2 YYREEE (reference sequence). This CDR3 comprises 15 residues. Trimming removed 4 bases at V and 5 bases at J, with 18 bases between. The CDR3 reads CASSLGEGLATEAFF. In nucleotides, the CDR3 is TGTGCCAGCAGCCTTGGGGAGGGGTTAGCGACTGAAGCTTTCTTT.

The chain links TRBV5-1 to TRBJ1-1; unclear D gene. The CDR3 runs to 14 residues. CDR1 and CDR2 (germline): SGHRS, YFSETQ. V was trimmed by 5 bases and J by 0 bases, leaving 11 bases between them. CDR3 loop: CASRQEALNTEAFF. CDR3 nucleotides: TGCGCCAGCAGACAAGAGGCCCTGAACACTGAAGCTTTCTTT.

This chain joins TRBV23-1 and TRBJ2-7; tentatively, D is TRBD1 (6 bases). TRBV23-1 is flagged as an ORF with uncertain function. This CDR3 spans 15 amino acids. The V end was cut by 1 base, the J end by 3 bases, with 13 bases between. The CDR3 is CASSQLEDSYYEQYF. For the CDR3, the DNA is TGCGCCAGCAGTCAATTGGAGGACAGTTACTACGAGCAGTACTTC.

This clone showed up just a few times. The chain couples TRBV6-6 to TRBJ1-4, with D uncertain. V was shortened by 0 bases and J by 9 bases, with 8 bases between the two germline ends. CDR3 length equals 13 residues. Germline CDR1 reads MNHNY; CDR2 reads SVGAGI (reference sequence). The CDR3 loop is CASSYSSPKKLFF. DNA for the CDR3: TGTGCCAGCAGTTACTCGAGTCCCAAAAAACTGTTTTTT.

This CDR3 is CASSLFAGSTFYEQYF. The CDR3 DNA reads TGCGCCAGCAGCTTATTTGCAGGGTCCACCTTCTACGAGCAGTACTTC. The chain has TRBV5-1 and TRBJ2-7, with D perhaps TRBD1 (5 bases). This CDR3 contains 16 residues. V shed 2 bases and J shed 3 bases, with 18 bases lying between them. Germline V CDR1 and CDR2: SGHRS, YFSETQ.

The chain employs TRBV7-2 and TRBJ2-7, with a tentative D call TRBD1 (5 bases). The germline V gene has CDR1 SGHTA and CDR2 FQGNSA. The length of the CDR3 is 13 residues. The V gene lost 5 bases and the J gene lost 1 base, with 9 bases spanning the gap. CDR3 region: CASSQQESYEQYF. CDR3 bases: TGTGCCAGCAGCCAACAGGAGTCCTACGAGCAGTACTTC.

This clone was detected a few times. The chain couples TRBV7-9 to TRBJ2-2; 7 positions match TRBD1. V trimming: 6 bases; J trimming: 5 bases; junction bases outside the gene matches: 3. Germline assignment: CDR1 SEHNR and CDR2 FQNEAQ (reference sequence). CDR3 length: 13 amino acids. CDR3 DNA sequence: TGTGCCAGCAGACTACAGGGGACCGGGGAGCTGTTTTTT. Translating gives CASRLQGTGELFF.

This clone was recorded a few times. The chain is built from TRBV4-2 and TRBJ2-6; maybe TRBD1 (5 bases). The CDR3 is made up of 21 amino acids. Trimming left V 0 bases short and J 4 bases short, with 25 bases between. The germline gives CDR1 LGHNA, CDR2 YNFKEQ. The DNA of the CDR3 is TGTGCCAGCAGCCAAGAACAACGGGCAGGGCCAAGGGCTCTAGGGGCCAACGTCCTGACTTTC. This sequence encodes CASSQEQRAGPRALGANVLTF.

The genes are TRBV19 and TRBJ1-6; D is unclear. Germline V gene data show CDR1 as LNHDA and CDR2 as SQIVND (reference sequence). Trimming left V 4 bases short and J 10 bases short, with 17 bases between. The CDR3 is 15 residues long. CDR3 region: CASSTILGRRSPLHF. The CDR3 coding sequence is TGTGCCAGTAGTACCATCCTTGGGAGGAGGTCACCCCTCCACTTT.

This clone was observed once. V usage is TRBV11-2 and J usage is TRBJ2-5; tentatively, D is TRBD2 (5 bases). V was shortened by 1 base and J by 5 bases, with 14 bases between the two germline ends. Germline CDR1 is SGHAT and CDR2 is FQNNGV. The CDR3 spans 15 residues. CDR3 protein: CASSLGSRASETQYF. The CDR3 coding sequence is TGTGCCAGCAGCTTAGGTTCGCGGGCTTCGGAGACCCAGTACTTC.

The rearrangement joins TRBV4-2 to TRBJ2-4; D unclear. CDR1 and CDR2 (germline): LGHNA, YNFKEQ. The ends were cut back, 0 bases at V and 0 bases at J, with 6 bases in the middle. The CDR3 totals 15 residues. The CDR3: CASSQDRPAKNIQYF. CDR3 nucleotide sequence: TGTGCCAGCAGCCAAGATAGGCCAGCCAAAAACATTCAGTACTTC.